Below are 14 T cell receptor beta chains sequenced from a single sample in a study of STAT3 mutations in large granular lymphocyte leukemia. Study results and caveats: At least one immunodominant TCR beta clonotype appeared in every T-cell large granular lymphocyte leukemia patient.

Antigens for these TCRs are unknown. Libraries were prepared by immunoSEQ multiplex PCR; TCRdb keeps only in-frame clonotypes and omits some of them. The sample yields 17,000 or so clones, almost 85% seen once. Sequenced input: peripheral blood mononuclear cells. These receptors all come from a man aged 45-65 years with T-cell large granular lymphocyte leukemia. Some clones in this sample may be carry-over from other donors' samples.

This chain connects TRBV25-1 to TRBJ1-5; a weak D match, TRBD1 (6 bases). Germline loops: CDR1 MGHDK, CDR2 SYGVNS. The V gene lost 3 bases and the J gene lost 3 bases, with 9 bases spanning the gap. The CDR3 has 14 amino acids. In DNA form, the CDR3 reads TGTGCCAGCAGTGATTCAGGGGACAATCAGCCCCAGCATTTT. Translating it yields CASSDSGDNQPQHF.

J is TRBJ1-1 and V is TRBV6-6; 7 bases line up with TRBD1. From germline, CDR1 is MNHNY and CDR2 SVGAGI (reference sequence). This CDR3 contains 15 residues. J gave up 10 bases and V 4 bases, and 15 bases lay outside the gene matches. CDR3 bases: TGTGCCAGCAGTTCCCAACAGGGGACGATAGGGGTAGCTTTCTTT. Its protein product is CASSSQQGTIGVAFF.

The chain is built from TRBV18 and TRBJ2-2, with no clear D. Germline assignment: CDR1 KGHSH and CDR2 LQKENI. The CDR3 runs to 15 residues. The V and J ends lost 3 bases and 0 bases respectively, with 8 bases between them. The CDR3 loop reads CASSPRQANTGELFF. The CDR3 coding sequence is TGTGCCAGCTCACCCCGGCAGGCGAACACCGGGGAGCTGTTTTTT.

V and J are TRBV5-4 and TRBJ1-6; TRBD1 is a possible D gene (5 bases). V gave up 4 bases and J gave up 6 bases, with 14 bases separating them. CDR1 and CDR2 (germline): SGHNT, YYREEE (reference sequence). The CDR3 has 15 residues. CDR3 region: CASSIQGLVNSPLHF. CDR3 nucleotides: TGTGCCAGCAGCATTCAGGGTCTCGTTAATTCACCCCTCCACTTT. The full variable domain, completed using reference TRBV5-4 and TRBJ1-6, is ETGVTQSPTHLIKTRGQQVTLRCSSQSGHNTVSWYQQALGQGPQFIFQYYREEENGRGNFPPRFSGLQFPNYSSELNVNALELDDSALYLCASSIQGLVNSPLHFGNGTRLTVT.

The rearrangement links TRBV30 to TRBJ1-1; D may be TRBD1 (5 bases). This CDR3 has 13 residues. The germline V and J ends were trimmed by 2 bases and 6 bases, with 13 bases remaining between them. Germline values: CDR1 GTSNPN, CDR2 SVGIG (reference sequence). The CDR3 is CAWSSTGVSEAFF. Here the CDR3 DNA reads TGTGCCTGGAGTAGTACAGGTGTATCTGAAGCTTTCTTT.

The chain carries TRBV5-1 and TRBJ1-3, with D perhaps matching TRBD1 (5 bases). Trimming took off 4 bases at V and 7 bases at J, with 21 bases between the two ends. This CDR3 has 16 residues. CDR1 and CDR2 (germline): SGHRS, YFSETQ. The DNA for the CDR3 is TGCGCCAGCAGCCAAAACCCCGGGACTCTATGGAACACCATATATTTT. Translated, it gives CASSQNPGTLWNTIYF.

The chain joins TRBV19 to TRBJ1-4; D uncertain. This CDR3 is built from 11 residues. The germline V and J ends were trimmed by 8 bases and 6 bases, with 7 bases remaining between them. Germline V gene data show CDR1 as LNHDA and CDR2 as SQIVND (reference sequence). For the CDR3, the DNA is TGTGCCAGTGAGGAAGATGAAAAACTGTTTTTT. Amino acid sequence: CASEEDEKLFF.

The V gene is TRBV27, the J gene TRBJ1-2, with 7 positions matching TRBD1. Per germline, CDR1 MNHEY and CDR2 SMNVEV (reference sequence). V was pared by 6 bases and J by 0 bases, with 4 bases of the junction left unmatched. The CDR3 totals 14 residues. The CDR3 protein is CASRRTGTNYGYTF. As DNA, the CDR3 is TGTGCCAGCAGACGGACAGGAACTAACTATGGCTACACCTTC.

This sequence joins TRBV21-1 and TRBJ1-5. TRBV21-1 is a recognized pseudogene. The CDR3 is 16 residues long. In nucleotides, the CDR3 is TGTGCCAGCACGGTCGGGCAGCGCTATAGCAATCAGCCCCAGCATTTT. Its translation: CASTVGQRYSNQPQHF.

V usage is TRBV10-3 and J usage is TRBJ2-2, with D possibly matching TRBD1 (6 bases). The V gene's germline CDR1 is ENHRY and CDR2 SYGVKD. Trimming removed 2 bases from V and 6 bases from J, with 13 bases in between. The CDR3 extends over 15 amino acids. The CDR3 spells CAISETTGSAGELFF. Written as DNA, the CDR3 is TGTGCCATCAGTGAGACCACAGGGTCCGCCGGGGAGCTGTTTTTT.

J is TRBJ1-1 and V is TRBV6-6, with D perhaps matching TRBD1 (6 bases). The V gene lost 0 bases and the J gene lost 1 base, with 6 bases spanning the gap. This CDR3 contains 14 residues. Germline-derived CDR1 and CDR2 are MNHNY and SVGAGI (reference sequence). The CDR3: CASSYSTGNTEAFF. DNA for the CDR3: TGTGCCAGCAGTTACTCGACAGGGAACACTGAAGCTTTCTTT.

This chain joins TRBV11-2 and TRBJ2-7, with D possibly matching TRBD1 (6 bases). The CDR3 has 12 amino acids. V was cut by 5 bases and J by 4 bases, with 9 bases left in between. Germline V gene lookup returns CDR1 SGHAT and CDR2 FQNNGV. The DNA for the CDR3 is TGTGCCAGCAGCAGACAGGCTTACGAGCAGTACTTC. Residues: CASSRQAYEQYF.

The chain joins TRBV7-2 to TRBJ1-5, with D hard to call. CDR1 and CDR2 (germline): SGHTA, FQGNSA. The CDR3 consists of 16 residues. Trimming left V 4 bases short and J 1 base short, with 14 bases between. CDR3 in amino acids: CASSSGGLRSNQPQHF. The CDR3 DNA is TGTGCCAGCAGCTCCGGAGGGCTCCGGAGCAATCAGCCCCAGCATTTT.

Points on this clone: Within the sample, other DNA sequences also encode this same CDR3. This rearrangement joins TRBV5-1 to TRBJ1-2; TRBD1 matches 7 bases. Germline CDR1 reads SGHRS; CDR2 reads YFSETQ. The CDR3 has 14 residues. With V trimmed by 3 bases and J by 4 bases, 6 bases remained unmatched. The CDR3 DNA sequence: TGCGCCAGCAGCTCCACAGGGGAAGCCTATGGCTACACCTTC. It codes for CASSSTGEAYGYTF. The entire variable domain, with the rest obtained from reference TRBV5-1 and TRBJ1-2, is as follows: KAGVTQTPRYLIKTRGQQVTLSCSPISGHRSVSWYQQTPGQGLQFLFEYFSETQRNKGNFPGRFSGRQFSNSRSEMNVSTLELGDSALYLCASSSTGEAYGYTFGSGTRLTVV.